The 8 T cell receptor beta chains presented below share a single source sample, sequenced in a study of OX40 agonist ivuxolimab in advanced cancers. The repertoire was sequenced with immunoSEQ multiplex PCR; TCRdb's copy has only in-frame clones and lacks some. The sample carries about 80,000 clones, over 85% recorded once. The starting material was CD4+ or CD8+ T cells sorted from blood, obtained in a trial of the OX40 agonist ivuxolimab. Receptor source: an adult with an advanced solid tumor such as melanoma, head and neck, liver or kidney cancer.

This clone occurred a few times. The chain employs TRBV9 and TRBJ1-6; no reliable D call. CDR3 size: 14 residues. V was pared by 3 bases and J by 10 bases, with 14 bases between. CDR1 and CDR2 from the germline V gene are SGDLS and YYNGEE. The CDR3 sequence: CASSAPGSSSPLHF. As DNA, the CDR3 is TGTGCCAGCAGCGCTCCGGGATCGTCATCACCCCTCCACTTT.

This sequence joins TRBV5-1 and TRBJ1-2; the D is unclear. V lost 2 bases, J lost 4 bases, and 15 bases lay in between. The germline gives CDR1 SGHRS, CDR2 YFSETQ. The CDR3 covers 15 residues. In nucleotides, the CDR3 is TGCGCCAGCAGCTTAGTTGGACCCAGCTCCTATGGCTACACCTTC. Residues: CASSLVGPSSYGYTF.

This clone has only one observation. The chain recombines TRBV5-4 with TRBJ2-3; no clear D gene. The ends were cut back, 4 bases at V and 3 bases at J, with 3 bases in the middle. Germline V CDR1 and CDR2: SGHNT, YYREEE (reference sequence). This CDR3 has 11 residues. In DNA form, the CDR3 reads TGTGCCAGCAGCATTACAGATACGCAGTATTTT. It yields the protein CASSITDTQYF.

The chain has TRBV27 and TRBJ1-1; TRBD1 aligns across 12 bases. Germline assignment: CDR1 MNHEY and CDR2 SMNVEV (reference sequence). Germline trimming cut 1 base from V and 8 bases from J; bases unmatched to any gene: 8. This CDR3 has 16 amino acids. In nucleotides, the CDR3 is TGTGCCAGCAGTTTATACGGGACAGGGGGCACAGGCGAAGCTTTCTTT. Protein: CASSLYGTGGTGEAFF.

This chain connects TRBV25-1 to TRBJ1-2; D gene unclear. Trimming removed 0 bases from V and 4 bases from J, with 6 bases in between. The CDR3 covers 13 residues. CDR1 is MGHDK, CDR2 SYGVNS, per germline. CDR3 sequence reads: CASSEYAGYGYTF. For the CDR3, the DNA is TGTGCCAGCAGTGAATATGCAGGCTATGGCTACACCTTC.

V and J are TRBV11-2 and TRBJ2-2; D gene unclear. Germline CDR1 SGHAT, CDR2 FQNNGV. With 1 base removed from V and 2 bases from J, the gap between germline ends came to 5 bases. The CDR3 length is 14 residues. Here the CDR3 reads CASSLGGNTGELFF. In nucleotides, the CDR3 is TGTGCCAGCAGCTTAGGTGGTAACACCGGGGAGCTGTTTTTT.

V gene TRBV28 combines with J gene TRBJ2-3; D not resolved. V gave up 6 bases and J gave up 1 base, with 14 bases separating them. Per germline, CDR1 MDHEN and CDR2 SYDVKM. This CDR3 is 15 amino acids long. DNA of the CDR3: TGTGCCAGCAGCTACGCCAGGCCGGGCACAGATACGCAGTATTTT. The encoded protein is CASSYARPGTDTQYF. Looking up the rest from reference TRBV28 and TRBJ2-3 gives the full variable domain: DVKVTQSSRYLVKRTGEKVFLECVQDMDHENMFWYRQDPGLGLRLIYFSYDVKMKEKGDIPEGYSVSREKKERFSLILESASTNQTSMYLCASSYARPGTDTQYFGPGTRLTVL.

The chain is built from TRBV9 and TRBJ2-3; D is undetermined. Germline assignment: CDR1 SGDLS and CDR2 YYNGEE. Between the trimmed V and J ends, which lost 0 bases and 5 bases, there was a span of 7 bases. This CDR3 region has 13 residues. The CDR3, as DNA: TGTGCCAGCAGCGTAGACGTCGGAGATACGCAGTATTTT. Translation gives CASSVDVGDTQYF. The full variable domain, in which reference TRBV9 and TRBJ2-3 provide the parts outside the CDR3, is DSGVTQTPKHLITATGQRVTLRCSPRSGDLSVYWYQQSLDQGLQFLIQYYNGEERAKGNILERFSAQQFPDLHSELNLSSLELGDSALYFCASSVDVGDTQYFGPGTRLTVL.